This TCR beta chain was sequenced in a study of cytomegalovirus exposure and HLA in healthy donors. For the study at large: In a later analysis, it was reported that the 110 or so validation repertoires had been produced on the same platform as the roughly 650 repertoires belonging to the first cohort.

Germline V gene lookup returns CDR1 SQVTM and CDR2 ANQGSEA. The CDR3 length is 16 residues. The V and J ends lost 6 bases and 2 bases, in that order; junction bases with no gene match: 13. Here immunoSEQ multiplex PCR was the method, and the copy in TCRdb shows in-frame clones only, minus some. The top ten hold around 1.2% of the sample, which has 100,000 to 150,000 clones, nearly 90% seen once. This clone was picked up one time. Separate from the 666-subject first cohort was the roughly 120-subject validation cohort, to which the donors belonged. The rearrangement links TRBV29-1 to TRBJ1-2, with 9 bases aligning to TRBD1. This clonotype originated in a young woman in good health and CMV-seronegative. Sequencing input: PBMCs. Here the CDR3 reads CSVLMGGTGRNYGYTF. The CDR3 DNA reads as TGCAGCGTGCTAATGGGGGGGACAGGGAGGAACTATGGCTACACCTTC.